The 20 T cell receptor beta chains presented below share a single source sample, sequenced in a study of T cells in tumors after PD-1 blockade. TCRdb's copy holds only in-frame clones and misses some; the assay was immunoSEQ multiplex PCR. This sample has fewer than 50,000 clones, with 81% found just once. The material was PBMCs, obtained before anti-PD-1 treatment. These receptors were collected from a human donor with basal cell carcinoma.

V is TRBV5-1 and J is TRBJ2-3; 11 bases fit TRBD1. The V and J ends lost 4 bases and 5 bases, in that order; junction bases with no gene match: 6. The germline CDR1 and CDR2 sequences are SGHRS and YFSETQ. The length of the CDR3 is 15 residues. In nucleotides, the CDR3 is TGCGCCAGCAGCGGCCGGGACAGGGGGAGAGATACGCAGTATTTT. This codes for CASSGRDRGRDTQYF.

The V gene is TRBV18, the J gene TRBJ2-7, with unresolved D. Germline V CDR1 and CDR2: KGHSH, LQKENI. The CDR3 is made up of 13 amino acids. V gave up 3 bases and J gave up 6 bases, with 12 bases separating them. CDR3 sequence (DNA): TGTGCCAGCTCACCTCCGGGCCTATCCGAGCAGTACTTC. Translation gives CASSPPGLSEQYF.

This clone was seen a few times. The rearrangement uses TRBV6-5 and TRBJ2-7; 7 bases map to TRBD1. The length of the CDR3 is 15 residues. J gave up 1 base and V 7 bases, and 10 bases lay outside the gene matches. CDR1 is MNHEY, CDR2 SVGAGI, per germline. Here the CDR3 reads CASTIGQDRSYEQYF. CDR3 DNA: TGTGCCAGCACAATTGGACAGGACAGATCCTACGAGCAGTACTTC.

V is TRBV19 and J is TRBJ2-3, with 11 bases aligning to TRBD2. The ends lost 7 bases at V and 1 base at J; junction bases unmatched: 10. Germline-derived CDR1 and CDR2 are LNHDA and SQIVND (reference sequence). The length of the CDR3 is 17 residues. CDR3 bases: TGTGCCAGTAAAACCTCGCTAGCGGGAGGTCGCACAGATACGCAGTATTTT. Protein: CASKTSLAGGRTDTQYF.

This clone was observed once. The chain couples TRBV28 to TRBJ2-1; unclear D gene. The CDR3 runs to 16 residues. CDR1 is MDHEN and CDR2 is SYDVKM in the germline V gene. Between the trimmed V and J ends, which lost 4 bases and 2 bases, there was a span of 15 bases. The CDR3 region has the DNA TGTGCCAGCAGTTCCCCACTCGAATCGACCTACAATGAGCAGTTCTTC. It is translated as CASSSPLESTYNEQFF.

This sequence joins TRBV12-2 and TRBJ2-1; the table's D gene call, TRBD2, was not cross checked with the DNA. TRBV12-2 is a pseudogene. This CDR3 contains 17 residues. This CDR3 reads CASRSGPLAGGLDEQFF. CDR3 in DNA: TGTGCAAGTCGCTCAGGACCGCTGGCGGGGGGTCTCGATGAGCAGTTCTTC.

A single count supports this clone. This chain joins TRBV28 and TRBJ1-4; D is ambiguous. The V end lost 5 bases, the J end lost 10 bases, and 14 bases lay between the germline ends. Germline CDR1 reads MDHEN; CDR2 reads SYDVKM. The CDR3 is 13 amino acids. CDR3 nucleotide sequence: TGTGCCAGCAGTCCCGGGTCTGTTGGAAAACTGTTTTTT. Translated: CASSPGSVGKLFF.

The rearrangement links TRBV6-5 to TRBJ2-5, with D unresolved. Germline values: CDR1 MNHEY, CDR2 SVGAGI. Trimming took off 8 bases at V and 1 base at J, with 11 bases between the two ends. This CDR3 is built from 13 residues. Here the CDR3 DNA reads TGTGCCAGCCGTACGGGTAGCCAAGAGACCCAGTACTTC. Its protein product is CASRTGSQETQYF.

The CDR3 spells CASSYSGGGNEQFF. CDR3 bases: TGTGCCAGCAGTTACTCCGGGGGGGGCAATGAGCAGTTCTTC. V gene TRBV6-2 or TRBV6-3 combines with J gene TRBJ2-1, with 8 positions matching TRBD2. The CDR3 sequence is 14 residues long. V lost 0 bases, J lost 6 bases, and 1 base stayed unmatched. Germline loops: CDR1 MNHEY, CDR2 SVGEGT.

The V call is TRBV5-4, the J call TRBJ2-5; D is uncertain. V was clipped by 0 bases and J by 0 bases, with 6 bases between them. The CDR3 has 14 amino acids. The germline gives CDR1 SGHNT, CDR2 YYREEE (reference sequence). CDR3 in DNA: TGTGCCAGCAGCTTGGAAGGGTACCAAGAGACCCAGTACTTC. Translation gives CASSLEGYQETQYF.

V is TRBV15 and J is TRBJ1-6; D remains ambiguous. CDR3 length equals 14 residues. Germline V CDR1 and CDR2: LNHNV, YYDKDF (reference sequence). V was pared by 0 bases and J by 9 bases, with 9 bases between. The CDR3 DNA sequence: TGTGCCACCAGCAGAGACAGCAACTTTTCACCCCTCCACTTT. Residues: CATSRDSNFSPLHF.

The CDR3 coding sequence is TGTGCCACCGGGAGAACTGGGGCCCCCAATCAGCCCCAGCATTTT. This gives the protein CATGRTGAPNQPQHF. The V and J genes are TRBV2 and TRBJ1-5; a possible D gene is TRBD1 (5 bases). The CDR3 totals 15 residues. Trimming shortened V by 10 bases and J by 3 bases, and 19 bases separated the two germline ends. The V gene's germline CDR1 is SNHLY and CDR2 FYNNEI.

The chain has TRBV21-1 and TRBJ2-7; the DNA was not used to check the table's D call, TRBD2. TRBV21-1 is shown as a pseudogene. The CDR3 is 15 residues long. The CDR3 DNA sequence: TGTGCCAGCAGCAGACTAGCGGGGGAAACCTACGAGCAGTACTTC. Encoded protein: CASSRLAGETYEQYF.

CDR3 DNA: TGTGCCAGTAGTACGTTCGGGACAGCCAATTCACCCCTCCACTTT. The encoded protein is CASSTFGTANSPLHF. This chain uses TRBV19 with TRBJ1-6, with 7 bases that match TRBD1. Germline CDR1 is LNHDA and CDR2 is SQIVND (reference sequence). The length of the CDR3 is 15 residues. The J segment lost 7 bases and the V segment lost 4 bases, leaving 7 bases of the junction unmatched.

The gene calls are TRBV10-3 and TRBJ2-3; no reliable D call. V dropped 10 bases and J dropped 6 bases, with 20 bases sitting between them. Germline CDR1 ENHRY, CDR2 SYGVKD. The CDR3 sequence is 14 residues long. The CDR3 protein is CATAATGVEDTQYF. CDR3 DNA: TGTGCCACCGCAGCAACTGGGGTGGAGGATACGCAGTATTTT.

The chain joins TRBV7-9 to TRBJ1-2; 8 bases map to TRBD1. The CDR3 runs to 13 residues. The V gene's germline CDR1 is SEHNR and CDR2 FQNEAQ (reference sequence). V lost 5 bases to trimming and J lost 8 bases; unmatched junction nucleotides: 7. The CDR3 DNA reads as TGTGCCAGCAGCCCTCAGGGGGCCGGAGGCTACACCTTC. It encodes CASSPQGAGGYTF.

The chain recombines TRBV3-1 (or the pseudogene TRBV3-2) with TRBJ1-1; 7 nucleotides line up with TRBD1. This CDR3 contains 15 residues. The V gene's germline CDR1 is LGHDT and CDR2 YNNKEL (reference sequence). V lost 1 base, J lost 1 base, and 3 bases stayed unmatched. CDR3 sequence reads: CASSQGTGQNTEAFF. CDR3 in DNA: TGTGCCAGCAGCCAAGGGACAGGCCAGAACACTGAAGCTTTCTTT.

This clone was picked up a small number of times. The rearrangement uses TRBV4-2 and TRBJ1-2, with D possibly being TRBD1 (5 bases). Deletions cut 5 bases from V and 8 bases from J, with 15 bases between. The CDR3 spans 13 residues. Germline CDR1 and CDR2: LGHNA and YNFKEQ. The CDR3 is CASSDRLGGGYTF. CDR3 sequence (DNA): TGTGCCAGCAGCGACCGCCTGGGGGGAGGCTACACCTTC.

The chain carries TRBV30 and TRBJ2-3; 7 nucleotides match TRBD1. The CDR3 sequence is 15 residues long. V lost 0 bases to trimming and J lost 5 bases; unmatched junction nucleotides: 8. Germline V gene data show CDR1 as GTSNPN and CDR2 as SVGIG (reference sequence). The CDR3 DNA reads TGTGCCTGGAGTGTAGGGGGCCGGCTTAGAGATACGCAGTATTTT. It codes for CAWSVGGRLRDTQYF.

This clone was detected only once. The chain is built from TRBV7-2 and TRBJ2-5, with D unclear. The ends were cut back, 3 bases at V and 5 bases at J, with 13 bases in the middle. Germline V gene lookup returns CDR1 SGHTA and CDR2 FQGNSA. This CDR3 has 14 amino acids. The CDR3 sequence: CASSFDLELETQYF. The DNA for the CDR3 is TGTGCCAGCAGCTTCGACTTGGAGCTGGAGACCCAGTACTTC.